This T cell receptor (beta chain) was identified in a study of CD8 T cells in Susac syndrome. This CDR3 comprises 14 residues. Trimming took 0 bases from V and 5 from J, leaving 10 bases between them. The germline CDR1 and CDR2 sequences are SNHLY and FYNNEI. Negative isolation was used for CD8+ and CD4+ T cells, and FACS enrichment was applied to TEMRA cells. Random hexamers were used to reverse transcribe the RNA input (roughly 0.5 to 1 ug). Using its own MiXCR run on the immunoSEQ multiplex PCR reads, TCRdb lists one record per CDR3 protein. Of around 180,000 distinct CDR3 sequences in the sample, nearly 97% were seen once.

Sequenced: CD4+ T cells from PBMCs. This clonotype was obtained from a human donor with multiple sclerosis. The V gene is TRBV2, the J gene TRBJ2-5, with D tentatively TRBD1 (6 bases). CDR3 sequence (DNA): TGTGCCAGCAGTGAAGCGGGGGCTAGGGAGACCCAGTACTTC. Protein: CASSEAGARETQYF.